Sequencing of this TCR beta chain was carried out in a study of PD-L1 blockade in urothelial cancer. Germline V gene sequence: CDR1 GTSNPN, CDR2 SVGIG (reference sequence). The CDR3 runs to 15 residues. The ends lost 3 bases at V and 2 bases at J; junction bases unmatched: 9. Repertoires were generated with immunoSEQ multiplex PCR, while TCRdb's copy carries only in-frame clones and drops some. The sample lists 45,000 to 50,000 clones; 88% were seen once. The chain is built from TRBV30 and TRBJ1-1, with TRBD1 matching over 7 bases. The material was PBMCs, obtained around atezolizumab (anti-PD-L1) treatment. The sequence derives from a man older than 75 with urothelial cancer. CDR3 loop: CAWRLGTVSNTEAFF. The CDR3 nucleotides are TGTGCCTGGAGACTTGGGACAGTGAGTAACACTGAAGCTTTCTTT.